This T cell receptor (beta chain) was identified during a study of persistence of HIV-infected CD4 T cells. The libraries were made with immunoSEQ version 4 in survey mode. Repertoires were generated with immunoSEQ multiplex PCR, while TCRdb's copy carries only in-frame clones and drops some. The sample shows approximately 27,000 clones, 78% of them seen only once. For this clone: Its specificity is unknown.

Germline V gene lookup returns CDR1 LGHDT and CDR2 YNNKEL (reference sequence). V lost 2 bases to trimming and J lost 7 bases, with 14 bases between them. The CDR3 totals 15 residues. The stimulus was lysate of CMV-infected fibroblasts, approximately 9.7 ug/mL. Sorted nonresponding memory CD4+ T cells were CD40L-negative, CD69-negative, CD45RO-high. This chain links TRBV3-1 (or the pseudogene TRBV3-2) with TRBJ1-4; D ambiguous. The clonotype originates from an adult woman with HIV who was CMV-seropositive. This specimen was CD4+ T cells sorted from PBMCs after roughly 18-hour stimulation, taken from a patient who received antiretroviral therapy. The CDR3: CASSQFRRQSEKLFF. The CDR3 DNA reads as TGTGCCAGCAGCCAATTTCGTCGGCAGAGTGAAAAACTGTTTTTT.